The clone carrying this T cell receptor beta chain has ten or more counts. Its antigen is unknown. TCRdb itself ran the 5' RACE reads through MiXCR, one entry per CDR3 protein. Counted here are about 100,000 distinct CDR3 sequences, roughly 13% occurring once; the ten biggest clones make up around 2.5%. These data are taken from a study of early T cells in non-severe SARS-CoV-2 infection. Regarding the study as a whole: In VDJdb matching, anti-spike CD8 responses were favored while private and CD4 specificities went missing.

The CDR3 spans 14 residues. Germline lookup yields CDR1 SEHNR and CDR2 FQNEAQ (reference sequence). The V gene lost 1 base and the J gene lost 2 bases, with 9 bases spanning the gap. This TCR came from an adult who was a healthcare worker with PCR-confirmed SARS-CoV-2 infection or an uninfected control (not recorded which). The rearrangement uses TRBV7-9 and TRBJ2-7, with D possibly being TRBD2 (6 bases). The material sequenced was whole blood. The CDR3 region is CASSLGSGAYEQYF. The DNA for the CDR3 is TGTGCCAGCAGCTTAGGATCGGGGGCCTACGAGCAGTACTTC.